The 24 T cell receptor beta chains presented below share a single source sample, sequenced in a study of graft-versus-host responses after intestinal transplantation. Libraries were prepared by immunoSEQ multiplex PCR; TCRdb keeps only in-frame clonotypes and omits some of them. The top ten hold roughly 0.15% of the sample, which has around 130,000 clones, approximately 92% seen once. These receptors have no known antigen. The sequenced sample was unstimulated CD4+ T cells sorted from spleen or lymph node cells, obtained before intestinal transplant. The receptors originated from a human donor who received an intestinal transplant.

This rearrangement joins TRBV5-1 to TRBJ2-5, with 8 nucleotides matching TRBD2. The CDR3 covers 15 residues. J lost 4 bases, V lost 0 bases, and 5 bases had no gene match. Germline CDR1 and CDR2: SGHRS and YFSETQ. CDR3 coding DNA: TGCGCCAGCAGCTTGGCTGACGGGGGGGTAGAGACCCAGTACTTC. This gives the protein CASSLADGGVETQYF.

The V call is TRBV6-1, the J call TRBJ1-5; no clear D gene. The CDR3 has 13 amino acids. Looked up from germline, CDR1 is MNHNS and CDR2 is SASEGT. The ends were cut back, 6 bases at V and 3 bases at J, with 9 bases in the middle. In DNA, the CDR3 is TGTGCCAGCAGGATATCCCTCAATCAGCCCCAGCATTTT. Its translation: CASRISLNQPQHF.

The rearrangement joins TRBV7-2 to TRBJ2-7; D is unresolved. CDR3 length: 12 amino acids. The V end was cut by 5 bases, the J end by 2 bases, with 7 bases between. CDR1 and CDR2 (germline): SGHTA, FQGNSA. The CDR3, as DNA: TGTGCCAGCAGCGTAAACGCCTACGAGCAGTACTTC. Translating gives CASSVNAYEQYF.

The chain uses TRBV5-1 and TRBJ1-1, with TRBD1 matching over 8 bases. This CDR3 has 17 residues. Germline assignment: CDR1 SGHRS and CDR2 YFSETQ. The J segment lost 1 base and the V segment lost 4 bases, leaving 12 bases of the junction unmatched. The CDR3 loop is CASSSATGGRPNTEAFF. For the CDR3, the DNA is TGCGCCAGCAGCAGTGCAACAGGGGGGAGACCGAACACTGAAGCTTTCTTT.

The chain is built from TRBV27 and TRBJ1-2, with D possibly TRBD1 on 6 matching bases. Germline V lookup: CDR1 MNHEY, CDR2 SMNVEV (reference sequence). This CDR3 spans 15 amino acids. Trimming removed 5 bases from V and 4 bases from J, with 17 bases in between. CDR3 sequence: CASSPYTTGTYGYTF. CDR3 bases: TGTGCCAGCAGTCCATACACCACAGGGACCTATGGCTACACCTTC.

This chain uses TRBV7-2 with TRBJ2-5; perhaps TRBD1 as D (7 bases). V lost 3 bases and J lost 5, with 13 bases in between. Germline loops: CDR1 SGHTA, CDR2 FQGNSA. The CDR3 consists of 14 residues. CDR3 nucleotide sequence: TGTGCCAGCAGCTTTCAGGGGGGCCGGGAGACCCAGTACTTC. Translated: CASSFQGGRETQYF.

The V call is TRBV6-5, the J call TRBJ1-2, with 8 bases lining up with TRBD1. Germline assignment: CDR1 MNHEY and CDR2 SVGAGI. The trim removed 5 bases at V and 8 bases at J, leaving 13 bases unmatched. The CDR3 loop spans 15 amino acids. Here the CDR3 DNA reads TGTGCCAGCAGTAGGACAGGGACCCCGTTGGGGGGCTACACCTTC. It codes for CASSRTGTPLGGYTF.

The rearrangement joins TRBV30 to TRBJ1-2, with no clear D. Between the trimmed V and J ends, which lost 1 base and 4 bases, there was a span of 4 bases. This CDR3 region has 11 residues. From germline, CDR1 is GTSNPN and CDR2 SVGIG (reference sequence). The CDR3 here is CAWSESYGYTF. The CDR3 nucleotides read TGTGCCTGGAGTGAAAGCTATGGCTACACCTTC.

The chain has TRBV27 and TRBJ2-1; TRBD2 matches 9 bases. The CDR3 contains 14 residues. Unmatched junction bases numbered 9, after V lost 7 bases and J lost 8 bases. Per the germline V gene, CDR1 is MNHEY and CDR2 is SMNVEV (reference sequence). For the CDR3, the DNA is TGTGCCAGCATGGCGGGGGGGCACGGAGATGAGCAGTTCTTC. This codes for CASMAGGHGDEQFF.

The table lists this clone with a few counts. The chain recombines TRBV5-5 with TRBJ1-3; the D is unclear. V dropped 5 bases and J dropped 4 bases, with 13 bases sitting between them. Germline CDR1 is SGHKS and CDR2 is YYEKEE (reference sequence). The CDR3 covers 14 residues. CDR3 in amino acids: CASRINSVGNTIYF. The CDR3, as DNA: TGTGCCAGCAGGATAAACTCGGTGGGAAACACCATATATTTT.

The rearrangement uses TRBV6-6 and TRBJ2-7; D gene ambiguous. Between the trimmed V and J ends, which lost 5 bases and 9 bases, there was a span of 20 bases. Germline CDR1 reads MNHNY; CDR2 reads SVGAGI (reference sequence). The CDR3 runs 14 residues. The CDR3 sequence: CASSHPPSSTGQYF. Written as DNA, the CDR3 is TGTGCCAGCAGTCACCCCCCCAGCTCCACGGGGCAGTACTTC.

The chain employs TRBV30 and TRBJ2-3; D gene ambiguous. The CDR3 extends over 11 amino acids. Germline loops: CDR1 GTSNPN, CDR2 SVGIG (reference sequence). V was clipped by 0 bases and J by 7 bases, with 5 bases between them. The CDR3 reads CAWSVRYTQYF. The DNA for the CDR3 is TGTGCCTGGAGTGTACGGTATACGCAGTATTTT.

This rearrangement joins TRBV4-1 to TRBJ2-3; no reliable D call. Germline values: CDR1 MGHRA, CDR2 YSYEKL. CDR3 length equals 14 residues. The germline V and J ends were trimmed by 0 bases and 6 bases, with 10 bases remaining between them. The CDR3 is CASSQERTWDTQYF. The CDR3 DNA reads TGCGCCAGCAGCCAAGAACGGACGTGGGATACGCAGTATTTT.

This sequence joins TRBV7-2 and TRBJ2-7; the D gene is possibly TRBD2 (6 bases). This CDR3 has 14 residues. The V and J ends lost 1 base and 3 bases respectively, with 10 bases between them. The germline gives CDR1 SGHTA, CDR2 FQGNSA. The DNA of the CDR3 is TGTGCCAGCAGCTTAGACGGACTAAACTACGAGCAGTACTTC. Translating gives CASSLDGLNYEQYF. Using reference TRBV7-2 and TRBJ2-7 for the parts outside the CDR3, the full variable domain is GAGVSQSPSNKVTEKGKDVELRCDPISGHTALYWYRQSLGQGLEFLIYFQGNSAPDKSGLPSDRFSAERTGGSVSTLTIQRTQQEDSAVYLCASSLDGLNYEQYFGPGTRLTVT.

The chain combines TRBV6-1 with TRBJ2-3, with a tentative D call TRBD2 (6 bases). CDR1 is MNHNS, CDR2 SASEGT, per germline. Trimming left V 7 bases short and J 5 bases short, with 19 bases between. The CDR3 is made up of 15 amino acids. CDR3 DNA sequence: TGTGCCAGCAAGGGGAGGCTACGGACCCTAGATACGCAGTATTTT. Its protein product is CASKGRLRTLDTQYF.

The CDR3 nucleotides read TGTGCCAGTAGTATGGCCGGACAGGTCTATGGCTACACCTTC. Translating it yields CASSMAGQVYGYTF. The chain joins TRBV19 to TRBJ1-2; TRBD1 aligns across 7 bases. The V gene's germline CDR1 is LNHDA and CDR2 SQIVND (reference sequence). V shed 3 bases and J 4 bases; nucleotides not matched to a gene: 5. The CDR3 spans 14 residues.

The chain couples TRBV9 to TRBJ1-5, with D tentatively TRBD1 (6 bases). V shed 4 bases and J shed 0 bases, with 14 bases lying between them. Germline loops: CDR1 SGDLS, CDR2 YYNGEE. CDR3 length: 16 residues. CDR3 in amino acids: CASSSRTDFSNQPQHF. The DNA for the CDR3 is TGTGCCAGCAGCTCTCGGACAGACTTTAGCAATCAGCCCCAGCATTTT.

This chain connects TRBV7-8 to TRBJ1-6; no reliable D call. The CDR3 is 14 residues long. Trimming removed 5 bases at V and 7 bases at J, with 12 bases between. Germline values: CDR1 SGHVS, CDR2 FQNEAQ. The DNA for the CDR3 is TGTGCCAGCAGCGCCCCCAGTTCCAATTCACCCCTCCACTTT. Translated, it gives CASSAPSSNSPLHF.

This chain uses TRBV6-1 with TRBJ2-7; 7 nucleotides match TRBD2. V shed 5 bases, J shed 3 bases, and the junction held 10 bases outside the gene matches. CDR1 is MNHNS and CDR2 is SASEGT in the germline V gene. This CDR3 spans 15 amino acids. The CDR3 sequence: CASSLEGGYNYEQYF. CDR3 DNA: TGTGCCAGCAGTTTAGAGGGAGGGTACAACTACGAGCAGTACTTC.

This chain links TRBV29-1 with TRBJ1-1; D call uncertain. The V and J ends lost 7 bases and 4 bases respectively, with 19 bases between them. The CDR3 has 14 residues. Germline CDR1 reads SQVTM; CDR2 reads ANQGSEA. The CDR3 DNA follows: TGCAGCGCCTGGGGTCTCCTAACGAGCACTGAAGCTTTCTTT. Residues: CSAWGLLTSTEAFF.

V gene TRBV2 combines with J gene TRBJ2-3; possibly TRBD1 for D (6 bases). Germline CDR1 SNHLY, CDR2 FYNNEI. Trimming shortened V by 3 bases and J by 2 bases, and 9 bases separated the two germline ends. The CDR3 length is 14 residues. The CDR3 reads CASSEQGSTDTQYF. The CDR3 DNA reads as TGTGCCAGCAGTGAGCAGGGGTCCACAGATACGCAGTATTTT.

The gene calls are TRBV4-1 and TRBJ2-1, with D uncertain. Trimming stripped 1 base from V and 7 bases from J, with 14 bases between. The germline V gene has CDR1 MGHRA and CDR2 YSYEKL. This CDR3 is built from 15 residues. The CDR3 DNA reads TGCGCCAGCAGCCAAGGCCACGGCGGAGTGAATGAGCAGTTCTTC. Translated, it gives CASSQGHGGVNEQFF.

The chain uses TRBV7-8 and TRBJ1-2; D is undetermined. The CDR3 is made up of 13 amino acids. The V end lost 5 bases, the J end lost 4 bases, and 11 bases lay between the germline ends. CDR1 and CDR2 (germline): SGHVS, FQNEAQ. The CDR3 here is CASSVDGSYGYTF. The DNA of the CDR3 is TGTGCCAGCAGCGTCGACGGCTCCTATGGCTACACCTTC.

The DNA for the CDR3 is TGTGCCACCCGACAGGGCGCGAATCAGCCCCAGCATTTT. Residues: CATRQGANQPQHF. The chain joins TRBV6-1 to TRBJ1-5; 7 positions match TRBD1. Germline V gene lookup returns CDR1 MNHNS and CDR2 SASEGT. With 10 bases clipped from V and 4 bases from J, the junction kept 7 bases outside the gene matches. The CDR3 has 13 amino acids.